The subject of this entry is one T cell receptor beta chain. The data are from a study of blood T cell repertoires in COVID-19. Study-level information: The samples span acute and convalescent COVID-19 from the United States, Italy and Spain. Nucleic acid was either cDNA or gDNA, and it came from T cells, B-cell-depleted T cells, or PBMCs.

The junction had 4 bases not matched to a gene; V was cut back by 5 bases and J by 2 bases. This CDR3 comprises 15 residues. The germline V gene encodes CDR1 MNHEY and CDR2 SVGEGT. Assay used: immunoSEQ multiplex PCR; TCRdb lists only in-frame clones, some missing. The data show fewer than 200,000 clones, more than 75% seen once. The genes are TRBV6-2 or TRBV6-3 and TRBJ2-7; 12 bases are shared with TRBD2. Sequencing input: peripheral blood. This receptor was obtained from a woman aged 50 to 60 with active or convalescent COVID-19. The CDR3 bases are TGTGCCAGCAGTCCGAGGACTAGCGGGACCTACGAGCAGTACTTC. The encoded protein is CASSPRTSGTYEQYF.